The next 4 T cell receptor beta chains were all read from a single sample in a study of beta chain features in type 1 diabetes. Points from the study as a whole: Among patients with Type 1 diabetes, TCRB CDR3s were moderately but significantly shorter in every one of the four CD4+ subsets.

These receptors' antigens are unknown. The sequenced template was cDNA made from the entire isolated RNA. The protocol was immunoSEQ multiplex PCR, while the TCRdb copy is restricted to in-frame clones and leaves out a portion. The data contain hundreds of thousands of clones, 11% of them singletons. The sequencing sample was made of naive CD4+ T cells from blood. Receptors originate from a man in his thirties or forties with type 1 diabetes.

V usage is TRBV5-1 and J usage is TRBJ2-3; 7 bases line up with TRBD2. This CDR3 comprises 15 residues. Germline CDR1 is SGHRS and CDR2 is YFSETQ. J was trimmed by 3 bases and V by 1 base; bases with no gene match: 5. The CDR3 region has the DNA TGCGCCAGCAGCTTGTCTGGACTAGATACAGATACGCAGTATTTT. Protein: CASSLSGLDTDTQYF.

This chain uses TRBV19 with TRBJ2-7; D not certain. Looked up from germline, CDR1 is LNHDA and CDR2 is SQIVND (reference sequence). This CDR3 comprises 12 residues. Trimming shortened V by 3 bases and J by 5 bases, and 8 bases separated the two germline ends. The CDR3 protein is CASSMYSDEQYF. In DNA form, the CDR3 reads TGTGCCAGTAGTATGTATTCGGACGAGCAGTACTTC.

This clone was observed a few times. The V and J genes are TRBV5-1 and TRBJ1-6; D ambiguous. The ends were cut back, 1 base at V and 9 bases at J, with 14 bases in the middle. The CDR3 sequence is 15 residues long. Germline CDR1 reads SGHRS; CDR2 reads YFSETQ. The CDR3 loop reads CASSLIEQSSSPLHF. DNA for the CDR3: TGCGCCAGCAGCTTGATAGAACAGTCGTCTTCACCCCTCCACTTT.

This chain connects TRBV7-2 to TRBJ1-5; a possible D gene is TRBD1 (6 bases). The CDR3 has 16 residues. Between the trimmed V and J ends, which lost 3 bases and 1 base, there was a span of 13 bases. Germline CDR1 SGHTA, CDR2 FQGNSA. The CDR3 nucleotides are TGTGCCAGCAGCTTCCAGGCAGGGGCCAGCAATCAGCCCCAGCATTTT. Encoded protein: CASSFQAGASNQPQHF.